Here is one T cell receptor (beta chain) with its context. In this sample, this clonotype turned up once. Its cognate antigen has yet to be identified. Base qualities are not at hand, and no much larger clone is one base apart. TCR beta repertoires were profiled from peripheral blood of roughly 13 young patients with multiple sclerosis to demonstrate the VDJtools post-analysis software. Multiple sclerosis patients were children and adolescents aged about 6 to 17 years. The method was PCR. The reads were generated on an Illumina HiSeq 2500. To reduce PCR and sequencing biases, unique molecular identifiers were incorporated into the TCR beta cDNA libraries. Per 1 to 10 million input T cells, around 500,000 cDNA molecules were obtained, such that each molecule approximated one T cell. The patient libraries were prepared and sequenced with the same protocol used for the earlier healthy control dataset. Within a given batch, samples were prepared together, multiplexed and sequenced on the same HiSeq lane. Under the source paper's analysis protocol: Raw barcoded reads were processed with MIGEC, and single-read molecular identifier groups were discarded before consensus assembly and CDR3 extraction. Clonotype tables were post-analysed with VDJtools, and diversity was normalized by down-sampling all datasets to the smallest sample size. In repertoire overlap clustering, CDR3 amino acid sequences, but not nucleotide sequences, were matched to correct batch-related cross-sample contamination. The raw public data were reprocessed by TCRdb itself: fastp quality trimming at Q25, MiXCR clonotype calling, in-frame beta chains only. Each record represents a unique CDR3 protein, reported with the most common genes and DNA among its rows. TCRdb assigned the V and J calls; the authors' analysis was not used. In this sample the table shows hundreds of thousands of distinct CDR3 sequences, 30% of which occur a single time. The top ten clones comprise around 0.6% of the sample.

The sample is drawn from a study of post-analysis software for immune sequencing data (dated by TCRdb to about 2015). About the full investigation: Recorded disease courses included relapsing-remitting, secondary progressive and progressive-relapsing multiple sclerosis, with some patients lacking subtype annotation. The patient repertoires were compared against 11 previously published healthy control repertoires obtained from donors aged about 6 to 28 years. A subset of samples was prepared in parallel using single-end sample barcoding, then pooled and co-amplified after Illumina adapter ligation.

V loses 3 bases, J loses 1 base, and the germline ends lie 10 bases apart. For CDR1 and CDR2, the germline V gene (reference sequence) lists DFQATT and SNEGSKA. The cysteine opens and the phenylalanine closes a CDR3 of 13 amino acids. The read is trimmed to its CDR3 DNA, 39 bases read in frame from base 1. On the study overall, not on this receptor specifically: Patients showed significantly higher frequencies than controls for about five TRBV segments, among them TRBV5-6, TRBV5-1 and TRBV20-1. When samples were clustered directly using the F measure, samples prepared in the same batch co-clustered strongly, which prompted a batch-effect correction. The multiple sclerosis patient group was slightly younger than the control group. Normalized Chao1 diversity was significantly lower in multiple sclerosis patients than controls, suggesting substantial peripheral T-cell clonal expansion.

The chain couples TRBV20-1 to TRBJ2-7, with TRBD2 tentatively as D gene (5 bases match). The sequenced sample was blood. The receptor's source is a girl aged 5-17 years with multiple sclerosis. The CDR3 has the sequence CSARYGDSYEQYF. The nucleotide sequence is given as TGCAGTGCTAGGTACGGGGATTCCTACGAGCAGTACTTC.